This T cell receptor (beta chain) was recovered during a study of early T cells in non-severe SARS-CoV-2 infection. MiXCR, applied by TCRdb to the 5' RACE reads, yields one record per CDR3 protein. This repertoire shows some 100,000 distinct CDR3 sequences, approximately 14% found once; its top ten account for 0.58%. Sequencing was carried out using whole blood. The receptor's source is an adult who was a healthcare worker with PCR-confirmed SARS-CoV-2 infection or an uninfected control (not recorded which).

CDR3 amino acids: CAWSVLGQPQHF. The CDR3 bases are TGTGCCTGGAGTGTTCTCGGGCAGCCCCAGCATTTT. The gene calls are TRBV30 and TRBJ1-5, with no clear D. V lost 0 bases and J 7 bases, leaving 7 bases between the germline ends. The CDR3 sequence is 12 residues long. The germline V gene has CDR1 GTSNPN and CDR2 SVGIG (reference sequence). Using reference TRBV30 and TRBJ1-5 for the parts outside the CDR3, the full variable domain is SQTIHQWPATLVQPVGSPLSLECTVEGTSNPNLYWYRQAAGRGLQLLFYSVGIGQISSEVPQNLSASRPQDRQFILSSKKLLLSDSGFYLCAWSVLGQPQHFGDGTRLSIL.